This T cell receptor beta chain was captured by sequencing in a study of Graves' ophthalmopathy and Graves' hyperthyroidism (dated by TCRdb to the late 2010s). About the full investigation: Peripheral blood was collected at initial diagnosis, before any treatment. Following sample collection, hyperthyroidism patients were given methimazole at a starting dose of 30 mg daily, and ophthalmopathy patients were given high-dose intravenous methylprednisolone. The roughly 100 discovery patients were randomly split 7:3 into training and test sets. For independent validation, a separate cohort was made up of 18 to 20 hyperthyroidism patients plus 17 patients who later progressed from hyperthyroidism to ophthalmopathy. To tell Graves' ophthalmopathy apart from Graves' hyperthyroidism, and to predict which patients would progress to ophthalmopathy, the study relied on TCR beta repertoire signatures. In total, around 140 blood samples were TCR-sequenced: roughly 45 ophthalmopathy, approximately 80 hyperthyroidism and roughly 17 hyperthyroidism-to-ophthalmopathy patients. A discovery set of 100 patients (approximately 42 ophthalmopathy, fewer than 60 stable hyperthyroidism) was enrolled to explore V-J signatures distinguishing ophthalmopathy from hyperthyroidism. In more than five hyperthyroidism patients, T-cell repertoires of thyroid tissue and blood were compared. General findings and caveats noted by the study authors: In validation, the model predicted ophthalmopathy progression with over 60% sensitivity and roughly 78% specificity; more than ten predicted patients were CT-confirmed with GO in a median of approximately 6.5 months. Most expanded thyroid clonotypes with a frequency above 0.001 also appeared in blood, which suggests that blood repertoires may reflect the immune response in the thyroid. Sample size was not statistically predetermined, and group allocation was not concealed from the investigators. In cross-validation, the 13-signature model distinguished ophthalmopathy from stable hyperthyroidism with approximately 88% sensitivity and about 84% specificity, and in the test set the corresponding values were about 80% and 75%.

Hyperthyroidism was defined as stable when no progression to ophthalmopathy occurred within 18 months of follow-up. Patients with hyperthyroidism were aged 18 to 65 years, had been newly diagnosed, and had a disease duration of less than 2 months. Patients were excluded if they had other autoimmune diseases, uncontrolled infections, pregnancy or lactation. Diagnosis relied on clinical symptoms, serum thyroxine, TRAb, thyroid ultrasound and orbital computed tomography. Using Ficoll-Paque density gradient centrifugation, PBMCs were isolated from about 9.4 ml of fresh peripheral blood. Trizol reagent was used to extract the total RNA, and its quality was then checked on an Agilent 2100 Bioanalyzer. The CDR3 sequence holds 12 residues, the cysteine and phenylalanine included. Only the CDR3 DNA stays, 36 bases, in frame from base 1. V is pared back by 3 bases and J by 8 bases, with 10 bases lying between the germline termini.

TCR beta CDR3 regions were amplified from RNA transcripts for repertoire sequencing. The first round of RT-PCR was done with HTBI primers and the Qiagen OneStep RT-PCR kit, and was followed by a second round of multiplex PCR, then size selection and purification. Sequencing of the libraries was carried out on an Illumina HiSeq2000 in paired-end mode with 100 bp reads. The source study handled its data this way. SOAPnuke was used to process the reads, removing any read that contained adapters or uncalled bases, had a mean Phred below 15, or lacked an exact match to the constant primer or identifier. COPE v1.2.5 was used to merge high-quality paired reads. Each unique nucleotide sequence was defined as a clonotype, and clonotypes were aligned to IMGT TRB V, D and J references with MiTCR v1.1. The analysis was limited to V-J combinations with a frequency above 0.0001, which together covered 99.2% of repertoires. For each V-J combination, a TCR clonal expansion and chaos score was defined as the ratio of F50 clonal expansion to chaos observed in the TCRdist matrix. Welch's t-statistics and random forest were used to reduce the features to roughly 14 V-J combinations, which were then used as input to a naive Bayes classifier. The Morisita-Horn index was used to measure how similar the thyroid and blood repertoires were. Through fastp at Q25 and MiXCR, TCRdb rebuilt clones from the public reads, retaining in-frame beta chains. Each entry is one CDR3 protein sequence, shown with its most common DNA and genes. TCRdb's processing, not the authors', yielded these V and J calls. This sample comprises 350,000 to 450,000 distinct CDR3 sequences, 21% of them detected only once. The top ten constitute under 3.5% of the sample.

This clonotype was seen many times. No antigen is known for it. No base qualities exist here, and no much larger clone lies one base off it. This receptor was identified in a young woman with stable Graves' hyperthyroidism. Donor details come from another sample of the same person, matched by shared clones. Rearrangement joined TRBV12-3 or TRBV12-4 to TRBJ1-2; the D gene cannot be named for sure. Sequences were obtained from peripheral blood. The CDR3 region: CASSLNTEGYTF. The bases read TGTGCCAGCAGTTTGAACACTGAGGGCTACACCTTC.